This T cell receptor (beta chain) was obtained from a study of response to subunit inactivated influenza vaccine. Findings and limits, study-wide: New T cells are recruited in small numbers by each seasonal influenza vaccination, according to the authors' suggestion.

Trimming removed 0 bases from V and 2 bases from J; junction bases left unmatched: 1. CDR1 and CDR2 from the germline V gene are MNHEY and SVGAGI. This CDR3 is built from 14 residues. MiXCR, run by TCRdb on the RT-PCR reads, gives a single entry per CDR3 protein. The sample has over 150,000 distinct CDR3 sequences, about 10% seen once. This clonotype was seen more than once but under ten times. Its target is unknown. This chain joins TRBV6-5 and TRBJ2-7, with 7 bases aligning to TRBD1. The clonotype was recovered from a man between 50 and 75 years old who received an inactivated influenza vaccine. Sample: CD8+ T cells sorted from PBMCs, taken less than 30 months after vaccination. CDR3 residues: CASSYSTGPYEQYF. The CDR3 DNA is TGTGCCAGCAGTTACTCGACAGGGCCCTACGAGCAGTACTTC.